The 27 T cell receptor beta chains in this list originate from one sample, sequenced in a study of blood T cell repertoires in COVID-19. Using immunoSEQ multiplex PCR, the repertoire was profiled, and TCRdb retains in-frame clones only, with some absent. The data hold a few hundred thousand clones, with around 87% observed a single time. The material sequenced was PBMCs or T cells enriched from blood (not recorded which). The receptors derive from a man in his forties in a cohort exposed to, infected with or recovered from COVID-19 (not recorded which).

V usage is TRBV7-9 and J usage is TRBJ2-3; TRBD2 aligns across 7 bases. From germline, CDR1 is SEHNR and CDR2 FQNEAQ (reference sequence). V was pared by 4 bases and J by 2 bases, with 3 bases of the junction left unmatched. The CDR3 is 14 residues long. Written as DNA, the CDR3 is TGTGCCAGCAGCTCCGGGACTATCACAGATACGCAGTATTTT. It encodes CASSSGTITDTQYF.

V usage is TRBV6-5 and J usage is TRBJ1-1; 7 bases are shared with TRBD1. Germline CDR1 reads MNHEY; CDR2 reads SVGAGI. The CDR3 is made up of 13 amino acids. With V trimmed by 5 bases and J by 14 bases, 14 bases remained unmatched. CDR3 DNA sequence: TGTGCCAGCAGTCAAACAGCCGGGACAGAGGCATTCTTT. Residues: CASSQTAGTEAFF.

This clone was picked up a small number of times. This chain joins TRBV2 and TRBJ2-7; 8 bases line up with TRBD1. Germline V gene data show CDR1 as SNHLY and CDR2 as FYNNEI. The junction had 3 bases not matched to a gene; V was cut back by 7 bases and J by 4 bases. The CDR3 covers 12 residues. For the CDR3, the DNA is TGTGCCAGCAACAGGGGGAGGTACGAGCAGTACTTC. As protein: CASNRGRYEQYF.

The rearrangement joins TRBV7-6 to TRBJ2-5; 8 nucleotides align to TRBD1. The CDR3 contains 15 residues. CDR1 SGHVS and CDR2 FNYEAQ come from the germline V gene. V lost 1 base, J lost 3 bases, and 4 bases stayed unmatched. For the CDR3, the DNA is TGTGCCAGCAGCTTAGTAAGGACAGGGAAAGAGACCCAGTACTTC. Amino acids: CASSLVRTGKETQYF. The full variable domain, rest sourced from reference TRBV7-6 and TRBJ2-5, is GAGVSQSPRYKVTKRGQDVALRCDPISGHVSLYWYRQALGQGPEFLTYFNYEAQQDKSGLPNDRFSAERPEGSISTLTIQRTEQRDSAMYRCASSLVRTGKETQYFGPGTRLLVL.

This clone was found once. The rearrangement uses TRBV7-2 and TRBJ2-2, with D possibly TRBD2 on 5 matching bases. Deletions cut 2 bases from V and 5 bases from J, with 12 bases between. The CDR3 is 15 amino acids. Germline CDR1 reads SGHTA; CDR2 reads FQGNSA. CDR3 amino acids: CASSLNGVRTGELFF. The CDR3 nucleotides read TGTGCCAGCAGCTTAAACGGGGTCAGAACCGGGGAGCTGTTTTTT.

The chain uses TRBV28 and TRBJ1-1; TRBD1 aligns across 10 bases. J was trimmed by 5 bases and V by 4 bases; bases with no gene match: 16. The CDR3 sequence is 18 residues long. Germline CDR1 and CDR2: MDHEN and SYDVKM. CDR3 nucleotide sequence: TGTGCCAGCAGTTCAAACAGTCCCGGGACAGGGGTTCGAACTGAAGCTTTCTTT. Amino acid sequence: CASSSNSPGTGVRTEAFF.

The chain joins TRBV5-4 to TRBJ1-1; D call uncertain. The CDR3 loop spans 14 amino acids. From germline, CDR1 is SGHNT and CDR2 YYREEE (reference sequence). V was cut by 3 bases and J by 0 bases, with 9 bases left in between. As DNA, the CDR3 is TGTGCCAGCAGCTACAGCCCTATGAACACTGAAGCTTTCTTT. Protein sequence: CASSYSPMNTEAFF.

The rearrangement uses TRBV11-2 and TRBJ2-2; 7 bases are a match to TRBD1. Per germline, CDR1 SGHAT and CDR2 FQNNGV. There are 16 residues in the CDR3. V trimming: 4 bases; J trimming: 2 bases; junction bases outside the gene matches: 7. In nucleotides, the CDR3 is TGTGCCAGCAGCTCTCAGGGGGTGATTAACACCGGGGAGCTGTTTTTT. Amino acids: CASSSQGVINTGELFF.

The V gene is TRBV10-2, the J gene TRBJ1-5; weak D call: TRBD1 (6 bases). The CDR3 is 16 amino acids. Germline V gene data show CDR1 as WSHSY and CDR2 as SAAADI. V was clipped by 0 bases and J by 0 bases, with 9 bases between them. Here the CDR3 DNA reads TGCGCCAGCAGTGAGTCGAGGGGGGGTAGCAATCAGCCCCAGCATTTT. Translating gives CASSESRGGSNQPQHF.

This sequence joins TRBV5-1 and TRBJ2-1, with D unclear. The CDR3 extends over 12 amino acids. With 0 bases removed from V and 7 bases from J, the gap between germline ends came to 5 bases. The germline gives CDR1 SGHRS, CDR2 YFSETQ. CDR3 coding DNA: TGCGCCAGCAGCTTGGCCGCGAATGAGCAGTTCTTC. This encodes CASSLAANEQFF.

The CDR3 DNA sequence: TGCGCCAGCAGTGAGCTGGCTAGCGGGAGCCATGAGCAGTTCTTC. Translated, it gives CASSELASGSHEQFF. The V call is TRBV10-2, the J call TRBJ2-1, with 10 bases aligning to TRBD2. CDR1 WSHSY and CDR2 SAAADI come from the germline V gene. V lost 2 bases, J lost 8 bases, and 6 bases stayed unmatched. This CDR3 is built from 15 residues.

Here the CDR3 reads CSEVEREAFF. CDR3 nucleotide sequence: TGCAGTGAGGTAGAGAGGGAAGCTTTCTTT. The chain joins TRBV20-1 to TRBJ1-1; D uncertain. The CDR3 loop spans 10 amino acids. With 7 bases removed from V and 8 bases from J, the gap between germline ends came to 11 bases. Germline V CDR1 and CDR2: DFQATT, SNEGSKA (reference sequence).

This sequence joins TRBV5-4 and TRBJ2-3, with a possible D match to TRBD1 (5 bases). This CDR3 is built from 16 residues. The V end was cut by 1 base, the J end by 2 bases, with 14 bases between. The germline gives CDR1 SGHNT, CDR2 YYREEE (reference sequence). The CDR3 coding sequence is TGTGCCAGCAGCTTGTTAGGGGATGGGATCACAGATACGCAGTATTTT. Its translation: CASSLLGDGITDTQYF.

In the case of this clone: At the DNA level, this CDR3 is encoded by other sequences in the same sample as well. This sequence joins TRBV6-5 and TRBJ2-7; D might be TRBD2 (5 bases). Germline V CDR1 and CDR2: MNHEY, SVGAGI. The V end lost 6 bases, the J end lost 4 bases, and 13 bases lay between the germline ends. The CDR3 spans 13 residues. As DNA, the CDR3 is TGTGCCAGCAGATCGGGATTAGGATACGAGCAGTACTTC. Translating gives CASRSGLGYEQYF.

The V call is TRBV28, the J call TRBJ1-2; 9 nucleotides agree with TRBD1. The CDR3 consists of 14 residues. Germline loops: CDR1 MDHEN, CDR2 SYDVKM. V shed 6 bases and J 6 bases; nucleotides not matched to a gene: 8. CDR3 loop: CASSRGQGGNGYTF. The CDR3 coding sequence is TGTGCCAGCAGCCGGGGACAGGGTGGGAATGGCTACACCTTC.

This clone occurred many times. The V and J genes are TRBV2 and TRBJ2-2; 7 nucleotides agree with TRBD2. The V gene end was trimmed by 7 bases and the J gene end by 4 bases; junction bases not matched to a gene: 9. CDR1 and CDR2 (germline): SNHLY, FYNNEI. This CDR3 comprises 15 residues. CDR3 in amino acids: CASMVSASGTGELFF. DNA for the CDR3: TGTGCCAGCATGGTTTCGGCTAGCGGCACCGGGGAGCTGTTTTTT.

The J gene is TRBJ2-1, the V gene TRBV7-9; the D is unclear. This CDR3 is built from 15 residues. The V end was cut by 1 base, the J end by 3 bases, with 10 bases between. Germline loops: CDR1 SEHNR, CDR2 FQNEAQ (reference sequence). In DNA, the CDR3 is TGTGCCAGCAGCTTAGGAGGTAGCCGCTACAATGAGCAGTTCTTC. The encoded protein is CASSLGGSRYNEQFF.

Note on this clone: Other nucleotide sequences from this sample produce the same CDR3. The rearrangement links TRBV28 to TRBJ1-1, with no clear D. The V end was cut by 3 bases, the J end by 2 bases, with 7 bases between. The CDR3 totals 13 residues. In germline, CDR1 is MDHEN, CDR2 SYDVKM. The CDR3 here is CASSFSPNTEAFF. The DNA for the CDR3 is TGTGCCAGCAGTTTTAGTCCCAACACTGAAGCTTTCTTT.

The chain links TRBV28 to TRBJ2-2, with D maybe TRBD2 (5 bases). Trimming took 5 bases from V and 1 from J, leaving 8 bases between them. Germline V gene lookup returns CDR1 MDHEN and CDR2 SYDVKM. The CDR3 has 14 residues. CDR3 sequence (DNA): TGTGCCAGCAGTGGACTCTGGAACACCGGGGAGCTGTTTTTT. It encodes CASSGLWNTGELFF.

J is TRBJ1-1 and V is TRBV18, with a possible D match to TRBD1 (6 bases). The CDR3 consists of 14 residues. Looked up from germline, CDR1 is KGHSH and CDR2 is LQKENI. Trimming stripped 3 bases from V and 5 bases from J, with 13 bases between. Written as DNA, the CDR3 is TGTGCCAGCTCACCGAGGGGGGGTGGAACTGAAGCTTTCTTT. Translation: CASSPRGGGTEAFF.

With regard to this clone: Other nucleotide sequences from this sample produce the same CDR3. The chain has TRBV5-1 and TRBJ2-5; possible D gene TRBD1, 6 bases. CDR3 length: 13 amino acids. V dropped 2 bases and J dropped 2 bases, with 7 bases sitting between them. The germline gives CDR1 SGHRS, CDR2 YFSETQ. CDR3 sequence reads: CASSLQGQETQYF. Here the CDR3 DNA reads TGCGCCAGCAGCTTACAGGGACAAGAGACCCAGTACTTC.

This sequence joins TRBV7-2 and TRBJ2-3, with D possibly matching TRBD1 (6 bases). CDR1 SGHTA and CDR2 FQGNSA come from the germline V gene. The CDR3 contains 15 residues. The germline V and J ends were trimmed by 3 bases and 1 base, with 11 bases remaining between them. CDR3 nucleotide sequence: TGTGCCAGCAGCTTCCTGACAGGCGGCACAGATACGCAGTATTTT. Its translation is CASSFLTGGTDTQYF.

V gene TRBV2 combines with J gene TRBJ2-5, with D uncertain. With 7 bases removed from V and 3 bases from J, the gap between germline ends came to 12 bases. From germline, CDR1 is SNHLY and CDR2 FYNNEI. CDR3 length equals 13 residues. DNA of the CDR3: TGTGCCAGCAACGGCCCGGGTAAAGAGACCCAGTACTTC. It codes for CASNGPGKETQYF.

The chain has TRBV5-1 and TRBJ1-1; D gene unclear. Germline V gives CDR1 SGHRS, CDR2 YFSETQ. Between the trimmed V and J ends, which lost 4 bases and 0 bases, there was a span of 10 bases. CDR3 size: 14 residues. The CDR3 coding sequence is TGCGCCAGCAGCCCCGGAGGGCTGAACACTGAAGCTTTCTTT. Protein product: CASSPGGLNTEAFF. Full variable domain (outside the CDR3, taken from reference TRBV5-1 and TRBJ1-1): KAGVTQTPRYLIKTRGQQVTLSCSPISGHRSVSWYQQTPGQGLQFLFEYFSETQRNKGNFPGRFSGRQFSNSRSEMNVSTLELGDSALYLCASSPGGLNTEAFFGQGTRLTVV.

This clone was counted once. J is TRBJ1-1 and V is TRBV5-1, with D uncertain. There are 17 residues in the CDR3. Deletions cut 2 bases from V and 3 bases from J, with 20 bases between. Per germline, CDR1 SGHRS and CDR2 YFSETQ. The CDR3 loop is CASSFGFLAGEYTEAFF. The CDR3 nucleotides read TGCGCCAGCAGCTTTGGGTTTCTCGCAGGCGAATACACTGAAGCTTTCTTT.

The gene calls are TRBV2 and TRBJ1-1; D not certain. The V end was cut by 8 bases, the J end by 2 bases, with 12 bases between. Looked up from germline, CDR1 is SNHLY and CDR2 is FYNNEI. This CDR3 has 13 amino acids. The CDR3 loop is CASQLEYNTEAFF. The CDR3 DNA reads as TGTGCCAGCCAACTAGAGTATAACACTGAAGCTTTCTTT.

The V call is TRBV29-1, the J call TRBJ1-2; tentatively, D is TRBD1 (5 bases). This CDR3 has 12 residues. Looked up from germline, CDR1 is SQVTM and CDR2 is ANQGSEA. V was shortened by 8 bases and J by 1 base, with 11 bases between the two germline ends. The CDR3: CSTRQSNYGYTF. The DNA of the CDR3 is TGCAGCACCAGACAGAGTAACTATGGCTACACCTTC.